Below are 14 T cell receptor beta chains sequenced from a single sample in a study of blood T cells in healthy people across ages. For the second PCR, which ran for roughly 6 to 11 cycles, a sample-barcoded 5' primer and a J-beta primer mix were used. From the 5' RACE reads, TCRdb called clonotypes with MiXCR, one entry per CDR3 protein. The sample holds hundreds of thousands of distinct CDR3 sequences, around 54% seen once. The sample was blood. The receptor set was obtained from a man in his fifties or sixties in good health.

This clonotype came up a few times. V is TRBV12-3 or TRBV12-4 and J is TRBJ2-5; D unresolved. V was cut by 1 base and J by 9 bases, with 9 bases left in between. The CDR3 is made up of 12 amino acids. The chain's CDR3 is CASSLDVSPQYF. CDR3 nucleotides: TGTGCCAGCAGTTTAGATGTCTCCCCCCAGTACTTC.

The CDR3 nucleotides read TGTGCCAGCAGTTACTCCCGGGACAGTGGCGGCTCCTACGAGCAGTACTTC. It specifies CASSYSRDSGGSYEQYF. This rearrangement joins TRBV6-6 to TRBJ2-7; 7 nucleotides agree with TRBD1. V was pared by 0 bases and J by 0 bases, with 8 bases of the junction left unmatched. From germline, CDR1 is MNHNY and CDR2 SVGAGI (reference sequence). The CDR3 has 17 amino acids.

J is TRBJ2-7 and V is TRBV6-5; 7 bases map to TRBD1. The CDR3 contains 13 residues. From germline, CDR1 is MNHEY and CDR2 SVGAGI. V was clipped by 5 bases and J by 7 bases; unmatched bases: 8. Written as DNA, the CDR3 is TGTGCCAGCAGTCAGACAGGGTCAGGGGAGCAGTACTTC. It translates to CASSQTGSGEQYF.

This clonotype was seen only a few times. The chain recombines TRBV12-3 or TRBV12-4 with TRBJ1-2; D ambiguous. Trimming took 1 base from V and 1 from J, leaving 10 bases between them. This CDR3 contains 15 residues. This CDR3 reads CASSLEGSGNYGYTF. DNA of the CDR3: TGTGCCAGCAGTTTAGAAGGGTCGGGTAACTATGGCTACACCTTC.

In regard to this clonotype: A much larger clone lies a single base off, so this may be a read error. V is TRBV4-1 and J is TRBJ2-7, with D hard to call. CDR3 length: 17 residues. Germline V gives CDR1 MGHRA, CDR2 YSYEKL. For the CDR3, the DNA is TGCGCCGGCAGCCATTCAGACCGGGCCAGATTTTCCTACGAGCAGTACTTC. Encoded protein: CAGSHSDRARFSYEQYF.

In this sample, this clonotype turned up many times. At one end, the junction sequence differs from germline, possibly due to a read error. The V call is TRBV12-3 or TRBV12-4, the J call TRBJ2-3; possible D gene TRBD2, 5 bases. The CDR3 runs 14 residues. CDR3 amino acids: CASSFGVSGDAQYF. The CDR3 DNA follows: TGTGCCAGCAGTTTTGGGGTGAGCGGAGATGCGCAGTATTTT.

The chain employs TRBV20-1 and TRBJ1-6; possible D gene TRBD1, 6 bases. Trimming removed 6 bases from V and 1 base from J, with 10 bases in between. The CDR3 has 14 amino acids. Per the germline V gene, CDR1 is DFQATT and CDR2 is SNEGSKA (reference sequence). The DNA of the CDR3 is TGCAGTGCCACCAGGGGTTCCTATAATTCACCCCTCCACTTT. As protein: CSATRGSYNSPLHF.

The chain recombines TRBV7-9 with TRBJ2-1; possible D gene TRBD2, 5 bases. This CDR3 contains 12 residues. CDR1 and CDR2 from the germline V gene are SEHNR and FQNEAQ (reference sequence). The germline V and J ends were trimmed by 3 bases and 9 bases, with 9 bases remaining between them. DNA for the CDR3: TGTGCCAGCAGCTTGAGGGTTACTGAGCAGTTCTTC. It translates to CASSLRVTEQFF. Filled out from reference TRBV7-9 and TRBJ2-1, the complete variable domain reads DTGVSQNPRHKITKRGQNVTFRCDPISEHNRLYWYRQTLGQGPEFLTYFQNEAQLEKSRLLSDRFSAERPKGSFSTLEIQRTEQGDSAMYLCASSLRVTEQFFGPGTRLTVL.

The chain carries TRBV6-9 and TRBJ2-5, with 10 bases fitting TRBD1. The J call may be mistaken, given a closer DNA end match to TRBJ2-7. Germline V lookup: CDR1 MNHGY, CDR2 SVAAGI. This CDR3 spans 16 amino acids. In DNA, the CDR3 is TGTGCCAGCAGTTCTTCCCGGGACAGGGGAGACTACGAGCAGTACTTC. Translated: CASSSSRDRGDYEQYF.

The chain has TRBV9 and TRBJ2-1, with a weak D call TRBD2 (6 bases). Trimming shortened V by 4 bases and J by 6 bases, and 20 bases separated the two germline ends. CDR1 and CDR2 from the germline V gene are SGDLS and YYNGEE. The CDR3 contains 16 residues. CDR3 bases: TGTGCCAGCAGCAAAACCCACAGTTGGGGGGTCAATGAGCAGTTCTTC. The encoded protein is CASSKTHSWGVNEQFF.

V and J are TRBV6-4 and TRBJ1-2; 7 bases line up with TRBD1. J gave up 11 bases and V 6 bases, and 12 bases lay outside the gene matches. The germline gives CDR1 MRHNA, CDR2 SNTAGT. This CDR3 spans 13 amino acids. The CDR3 DNA reads as TGTGCCAGCAGACCTGGACAGGTCGAGAGGTACACCTTC. Its protein product is CASRPGQVERYTF.

This chain joins TRBV5-1 and TRBJ2-5; TRBD2 matches at 10 bases. V was clipped by 2 bases and J by 3 bases; unmatched bases: 4. The CDR3 runs to 15 residues. Germline CDR1 SGHRS, CDR2 YFSETQ. The CDR3 coding sequence is TGCGCCAGCAGCTTACTAGCGGGGTACGAAGAGACCCAGTACTTC. Translating gives CASSLLAGYEETQYF.

This rearrangement joins TRBV14 to TRBJ2-1; 8 bases align to TRBD1. The CDR3 sequence is 12 residues long. J was trimmed by 13 bases and V by 4 bases; bases with no gene match: 6. Per germline, CDR1 SGHDN and CDR2 FVKESK. The CDR3 nucleotides read TGTGCCAGCAGCCGAACAGGGGGTGTTCAGTTCTTC. As protein: CASSRTGGVQFF.

This chain links TRBV29-1 with TRBJ2-3, with TRBD2 matching over 7 bases. Trimming at V came to 3 bases and at J to 3 bases, leaving 6 bases not matched to a gene. This CDR3 spans 14 amino acids. Germline V gene sequence: CDR1 SQVTM, CDR2 ANQGSEA. The CDR3 nucleotides read TGCAGCGTTGATTGGGCGGGACTAACAGATACGCAGTATTTT. It codes for CSVDWAGLTDTQYF.